What follows is one T cell receptor (beta chain) and its context. The antigen is unknown. This sample was included in a study of cytomegalovirus exposure and HLA in healthy donors. Notes on the study in general: Most TCR sequences were rare, but some public TCRs occurred in many donors. 164 TCR beta chains were listed as cytomegalovirus-associated.

PCR employed 60 Vbeta and 13 Jbeta primers. Profiling relied on immunoSEQ multiplex PCR, and the TCRdb table lists in-frame clones only, not all of them. The repertoire holds 110,000 to 150,000 clones, with roughly 85% as singletons. The trim removed 5 bases at V and 0 bases at J, leaving 6 bases unmatched. Germline CDR1 is KGHSH and CDR2 is LQKENI. The CDR3 sequence is 16 residues long. The gene calls are TRBV18 and TRBJ2-1; 8 bases are shared with TRBD2. This TCR derives from a male donor in good health and CMV-seronegative. Material for sequencing was PBMCs. CDR3 in amino acids: CASSTIAGNSYNEQFF. Here the CDR3 DNA reads TGTGCCAGCTCAACCATAGCGGGAAACTCCTACAATGAGCAGTTCTTC.